One sample yielded the 21 T cell receptor beta chains listed below, sequenced in a study of tumor and adjacent non-tumor tissue in lung cancer. RNA was extracted from bulk tissue without any cell sorting. Three rounds of nested PCR, following a modified ARM-PCR protocol, produced the TCRbeta library. TCRdb fed the multiplex PCR reads into MiXCR, producing one record per CDR3 protein. The data hold about 76,000 distinct CDR3 sequences, with approximately 68% observed a single time. Sequences were obtained from lung tumor tissue. The receptors derive from a woman aged 70-85 years with non-small cell lung cancer.

This clonotype has just a few counts. The chain recombines TRBV11-3 with TRBJ2-4; D uncertain. V was trimmed by 2 bases and J by 10 bases, leaving 9 bases between them. The germline CDR1 and CDR2 sequences are SGHNT and YENEEA. This CDR3 is 12 amino acids long. The CDR3 DNA sequence: TGTGCCAGCAGCTTAAACGATGAGATTCAGTACTTC. The encoded protein is CASSLNDEIQYF.

Notes on this clonotype: Just one base apart from a much larger clone, this may be a read error. Because the CDR3 is missing its conserved closing phenylalanine or tryptophan, this is likely a read error. This chain connects TRBV12-5 to TRBJ2-1; 11 bases fit TRBD2. This CDR3 spans 14 amino acids. J gave up 9 bases and V 4 bases, and 5 bases lay outside the gene matches. Looked up from germline, CDR1 is LGHNT and CDR2 is FRNRAP. CDR3 DNA sequence: TGTGCTAGTGGTTATAGCGGGAGGGCCTCTGAGCAGTTCCTC. It translates to CASGYSGRASEQFL.

The J gene is TRBJ2-1, the V gene TRBV13; TRBD2 is a possible D gene (6 bases). Germline CDR1 and CDR2: PRHDT and FYEKMQ (reference sequence). V was clipped by 5 bases and J by 8 bases, with 22 bases between them. The CDR3 is 16 residues long. In nucleotides, the CDR3 is TGTGCCAGCAGCCGTCAGCTAGACGGGGGTTTTGATGAGCAGTTCTTC. This sequence encodes CASSRQLDGGFDEQFF.

With respect to this clonotype: A read error is possible here, since a much larger clone lies one base away. V gene TRBV2 combines with J gene TRBJ2-6; TRBD1 might be the D (5 bases). The CDR3 runs to 14 residues. Germline CDR1 and CDR2: SNHLY and FYNNEI. As DNA, the CDR3 is TGTACCAGACAGACTCACTCTGGGGCCAACGTCCTGACTTTC. This translates into CTRQTHSGANVLTF.

In the case of this clonotype: A much larger clone lies one base from this, so it may be a read error. The V call is TRBV20-1, the J call TRBJ2-4; 10 bases match TRBD2. CDR1 is DFQATT and CDR2 is SNEGSKA in the germline V gene (reference sequence). The junction had 11 bases not matched to a gene; V was cut back by 1 base and J by 8 bases. This CDR3 spans 16 amino acids. CDR3 residues: CSARGASGRSEDIQYF. The CDR3 coding sequence is TGCAGTGCTAGAGGAGCTAGCGGGAGATCGGAAGACATTCAGTACTTC.

About this clonotype itself: Given a much more abundant clone one base away, this may be a read error. The chain combines TRBV6-6 with TRBJ2-2; weak D call: TRBD2 (6 bases). The CDR3 length is 17 residues. Deletions cut 6 bases from V and 7 bases from J, with 24 bases between. Germline V gives CDR1 MNHNY, CDR2 SVGAGI (reference sequence). The CDR3 loop is CASRPSEWGRADGELFF. CDR3 in DNA: TGTGCCAGCAGACCTAGCGAATGGGGACGGGCGGACGGGGAGCTGTTTTTT.

On this clonotype itself: A read error may account for a junction end that differs from germline. The rearrangement joins TRBV6-1 to TRBJ1-2; possible D gene TRBD1, 5 bases. The CDR3 totals 17 residues. Looked up from germline, CDR1 is MNHNS and CDR2 is SASEGT. CDR3 residues: CASNESHRTSQNGGYTF. CDR3 coding DNA: TGTGCCAGCAATGAATCGCACCGGACATCGCAAAATGGGGGCTACACCTTC.

The sample holds a few counts of this clonotype. The genes are TRBV11-2 and TRBJ2-7, with 9 bases that match TRBD1. With V trimmed by 3 bases and J by 4 bases, 7 bases remained unmatched. The V gene's germline CDR1 is SGHAT and CDR2 FQNNGV. The CDR3 loop spans 15 amino acids. The CDR3 bases are TGTGCCAGCAGCTTGGGGGGACAGGGTACTTACGAGCAGTACTTC. This codes for CASSLGGQGTYEQYF.

This clonotype is medium-sized. The chain couples TRBV6-2 or TRBV6-3 to TRBJ2-1; 9 positions match TRBD2. This CDR3 is 16 amino acids long. V shed 8 bases, J shed 2 bases, and the junction held 10 bases outside the gene matches. Looked up from germline, CDR1 is MNHEY and CDR2 is SVGEGT. Here the CDR3 reads CASFYEREVPYNEQFF. The CDR3 nucleotides read TGTGCCAGCTTTTATGAGCGGGAGGTTCCCTACAATGAGCAGTTCTTC.

This clonotype was observed many times. The V and J genes are TRBV30 and TRBJ2-7; TRBD2 matches 8 bases. The germline V gene has CDR1 GTSNPN and CDR2 SVGIG (reference sequence). V lost 2 bases and J lost 2; bases outside the gene matches: 11. CDR3 length: 16 amino acids. The CDR3 sequence: CAWSRGGRGAAYEQYF. The CDR3 DNA sequence: TGTGCCTGGAGTCGCGGGGGGAGGGGAGCAGCCTACGAGCAGTACTTC.

The CDR3 nucleotides are TGCAGCGTCGACGGAGGGGGGAGCGTTTCGGGGACCCAGTACTTC. This codes for CSVDGGGSVSGTQYF. This chain links TRBV29-1 with TRBJ2-5; D assignment may be TRBD1 or TRBD2 (6 bases each). The CDR3 has 15 amino acids. Germline values: CDR1 SQVTM, CDR2 ANQGSEA. The ends were cut back, 6 bases at V and 7 bases at J, with 24 bases in the middle.

This clonotype was seen ten or more times. The chain is built from TRBV24-1 and TRBJ2-1; D is undetermined. CDR3 length equals 12 residues. V was shortened by 2 bases and J by 8 bases, with 6 bases between the two germline ends. Germline CDR1 and CDR2: KGHDR and SFDVKD. DNA for the CDR3: TGTGCCACCAGTGATTCTCCGGATGAGCAGTTCTTC. Amino acid sequence: CATSDSPDEQFF.

Details on this clonotype: A read error may account for a junction end that differs from germline. The chain combines TRBV4-1 with TRBJ1-2; no clear D gene. This CDR3 region has 17 residues. Germline V gene lookup returns CDR1 MGHRA and CDR2 YSYEKL. CDR3 nucleotides: TGCTCCAGCAGCCAAGCCTTTGAGCGGTCCCCGAGGGATGGCTACAGCTTC. Translated: CSSSQAFERSPRDGYSF.

This clonotype was detected a few times. This chain links TRBV19 with TRBJ2-2, with D tentatively TRBD1 (6 bases). The germline CDR1 and CDR2 sequences are LNHDA and SQIVND (reference sequence). The CDR3 runs 17 residues. V was shortened by 7 bases and J by 8 bases, with 26 bases between the two germline ends. CDR3 loop: CASTLWGAGRGPGELFF. The CDR3 nucleotides read TGTGCCAGTACACTTTGGGGCGCAGGCAGGGGTCCGGGGGAGCTGTTTTTT. The full variable domain, its missing parts supplied by reference TRBV19 and TRBJ2-2, is DGGITQSPKYLFRKEGQNVTLSCEQNLNHDAMYWYRQDPGQGLRLIYYSQIVNDFQKGDIAEGYSVSREKKESFPLTVTSAQKNPTAFYLCASTLWGAGRGPGELFFGEGSRLTVL.

The chain couples TRBV20-1 to TRBJ2-3, with D perhaps TRBD1 or TRBD2 (5 bases each). Germline CDR1 DFQATT, CDR2 SNEGSKA (reference sequence). Deletions cut 8 bases from V and 14 bases from J, with 35 bases between. The CDR3 totals 16 residues. In DNA form, the CDR3 reads TGCAGTACCATCCCCTGGGACGCTTATGTTGGCGACGCGCCGTATTTT. This gives the protein CSTIPWDAYVGDAPYF.

Note on this clonotype: This may stem from a read error, because a much larger clone lies one nucleotide away. The V gene is TRBV7-9, the J gene TRBJ1-2; D is unresolved. CDR1 and CDR2 (germline): SEHNR, FQNEAQ (reference sequence). The CDR3 loop spans 17 amino acids. Between the trimmed V and J ends, which lost 4 bases and 0 bases, there was a span of 18 bases. The CDR3 bases are TGTGCCAGCAGCTCGGGGATAGGCGATCGACCTAACTATGGCTACACCTTC. Protein product: CASSSGIGDRPNYGYTF.

This chain uses TRBV6-6 with TRBJ2-1; 11 bases map to TRBD2. CDR1 and CDR2 from the germline V gene are MNHNY and SVGAGI (reference sequence). Germline trimming cut 5 bases from V and 5 bases from J; bases unmatched to any gene: 5. This CDR3 is 15 amino acids long. CDR3 DNA: TGTGCCAGCAGTCCAGGACTAGCGGGCAACAATGAGCAGTTCTTC. This sequence encodes CASSPGLAGNNEQFF.

The rearrangement links TRBV6-6 to TRBJ2-5; 9 bases map to TRBD1. The CDR3 loop spans 13 amino acids. In germline, CDR1 is MNHNY, CDR2 SVGAGI (reference sequence). The CDR3 DNA reads as TGTGTCAGGAGTTGGGACAGGGCGCAGACCCAGTACTTC. Its translation is CVRSWDRAQTQYF.

Only a few counts were recorded for this clonotype. A much larger clonotype is one base distant, so this may be a read error. Lacking the conserved final phenylalanine or tryptophan, this CDR3 likely reflects a read error. This chain uses TRBV20-1 with TRBJ2-5; possible D gene TRBD2, 5 bases. The CDR3 has 14 amino acids. Germline V gene sequence: CDR1 DFQATT, CDR2 SNEGSKA (reference sequence). V dropped 0 bases and J dropped 10 bases, with 18 bases sitting between them. The CDR3 region is CSARDLGGPEGQYI. The CDR3 DNA reads TGCAGTGCTAGAGATCTGGGCGGACCAGAGGGCCAGTACATC.

As concerns this clonotype: One end of the junction varies from germline; a read error may be responsible. The gene calls are TRBV6-1 and TRBJ2-7; D possibly corresponds to TRBD2 (5 bases). Germline V gives CDR1 MNHNS, CDR2 SASEGT. The CDR3 consists of 15 residues. CDR3 in amino acids: CASSLIGLRSCEQYF. The CDR3 DNA sequence: TGTGCCAGCAGTTTAATAGGACTTCGATCCTGCGAGCAATACTTC.

At least ten counts were recorded for this clonotype. The J gene is TRBJ2-7, the V gene TRBV10-3; 13 bases are a match to TRBD2. The CDR3 is 14 amino acids. Germline trimming cut 6 bases from V and 8 bases from J; bases unmatched to any gene: 7. Germline lookup yields CDR1 ENHRY and CDR2 SYGVKD. The CDR3 nucleotides read TGTGCCATCAGCGCCGGGACTAGCGGGGCTCAGCAGTACTTC. It yields the protein CAISAGTSGAQQYF.